This T cell receptor beta chain was recorded in a study of identifying expanded T cells in peripheral blood. TCRdb's copy holds only in-frame clones and misses some; the assay was immunoSEQ multiplex PCR. The sample has about 100,000 clones, 75% to 90% seen once; the top ten hold 5.5%. V lost 7 bases and J 2 bases, leaving 12 bases between the germline ends. CDR3 length equals 15 residues. Germline V gene sequence: CDR1 SNHLY, CDR2 FYNNEI. In the case of this clone: What it recognizes is unknown.

During the collection period, no donor immune events like infections were recorded. Study-wide points: Variance in clone template counts between approximately 2-week samples significantly increased with total template count across all healthy donors. Differentially abundant clones: around 1.2 between replicates, about 15 at around 14 days, around 20 at four.

Sequencing used blood. The chain links TRBV2 to TRBJ1-6; a weak D match, TRBD1 (5 bases). This TCR was recovered from a person aged 18 to 75 in good health. The CDR3 region is CASTQGATYNSPLHF. CDR3 bases: TGTGCCAGCACCCAAGGGGCTACCTATAATTCACCCCTCCACTTT.